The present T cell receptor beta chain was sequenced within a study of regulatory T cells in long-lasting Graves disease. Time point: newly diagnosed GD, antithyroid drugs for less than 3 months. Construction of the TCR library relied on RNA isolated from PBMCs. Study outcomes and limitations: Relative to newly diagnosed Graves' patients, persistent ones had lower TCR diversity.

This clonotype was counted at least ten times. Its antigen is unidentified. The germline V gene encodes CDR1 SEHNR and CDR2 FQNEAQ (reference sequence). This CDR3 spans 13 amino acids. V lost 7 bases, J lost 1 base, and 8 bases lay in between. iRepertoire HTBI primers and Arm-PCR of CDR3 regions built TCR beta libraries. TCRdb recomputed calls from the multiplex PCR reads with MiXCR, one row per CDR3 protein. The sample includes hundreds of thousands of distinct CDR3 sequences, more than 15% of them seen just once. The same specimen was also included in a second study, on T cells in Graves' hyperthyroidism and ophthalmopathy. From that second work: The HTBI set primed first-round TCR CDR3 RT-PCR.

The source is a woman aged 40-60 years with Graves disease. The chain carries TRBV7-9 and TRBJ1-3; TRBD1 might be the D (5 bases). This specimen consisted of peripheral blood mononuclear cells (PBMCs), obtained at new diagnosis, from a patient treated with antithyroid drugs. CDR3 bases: TGTGCCAGCAAATCAGGGTCTGGAAACACCATATATTTT. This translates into CASKSGSGNTIYF.